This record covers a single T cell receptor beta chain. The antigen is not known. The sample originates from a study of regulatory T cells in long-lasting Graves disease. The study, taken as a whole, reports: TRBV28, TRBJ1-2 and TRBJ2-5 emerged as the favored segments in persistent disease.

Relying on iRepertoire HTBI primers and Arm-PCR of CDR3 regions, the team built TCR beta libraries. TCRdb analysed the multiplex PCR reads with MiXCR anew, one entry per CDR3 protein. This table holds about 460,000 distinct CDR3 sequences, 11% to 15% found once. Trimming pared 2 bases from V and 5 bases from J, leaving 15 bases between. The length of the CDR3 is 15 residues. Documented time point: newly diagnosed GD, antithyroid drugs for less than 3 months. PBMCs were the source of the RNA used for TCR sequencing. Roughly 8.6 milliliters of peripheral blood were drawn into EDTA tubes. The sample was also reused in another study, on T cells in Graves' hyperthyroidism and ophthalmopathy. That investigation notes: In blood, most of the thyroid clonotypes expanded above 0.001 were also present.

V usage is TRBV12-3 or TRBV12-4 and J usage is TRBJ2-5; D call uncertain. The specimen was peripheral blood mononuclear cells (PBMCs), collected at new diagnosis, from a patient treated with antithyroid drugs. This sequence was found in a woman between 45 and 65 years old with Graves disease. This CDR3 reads CASSLQDLGSETQYF. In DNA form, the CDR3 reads TGTGCCAGCAGTTTACAGGACCTGGGTTCGGAGACCCAGTACTTC.